Listed below are T cell receptor beta chains from one sample, sequenced in a study of cytomegalovirus exposure and HLA in healthy donors. Sequencing used immunoSEQ multiplex PCR; TCRdb keeps in-frame clones, though not all of them. The sample records roughly 100,000 clones, 86% being singletons. The specimen sequenced was PBMCs. These receptors were taken from a woman aged 18-29 years in good health and CMV-seropositive. CDR3s include the opening cysteine and the closing phenylalanine or tryptophan. Each record gives: clone size, CDR3 length, D gene, J gene, V gene, CDR3 protein, CDR3 DNA. The D gene is left open where the match is weak. Rows may omit the clone size; those that give it use once, few, many or a size class.

once	12	-	TRBJ1-1	TRBV6-1	CASRLTNTEAFF	TGTGCCAGCCGACTGACGAACACTGAAGCTTTCTTT
-	14	-	TRBJ1-4	TRBV4-1	CASSQLATNEKLFF	TGCGCCAGCAGCCAACTCGCAACTAATGAAAAACTGTTTTTT
-	16	TRBD1	TRBJ1-5	TRBV28	CASSPPEGGGYQPQHF	TGTGCCAGCAGTCCCCCGGAAGGGGGCGGATATCAGCCCCAGCATTTT
-	18	TRBD2	TRBJ2-3	TRBV29-1	CSVGLVFLREGGTDTQYF	TGCAGCGTTGGCCTGGTATTTCTTCGGGAGGGAGGGACAGATACGCAGTATTTT
few	15	TRBD1	TRBJ1-2	TRBV27	CASSLRQGINYGYTF	TGTGCCAGCAGTTTACGACAGGGGATAAACTATGGCTACACCTTC
-	15	TRBD1	TRBJ1-6	TRBV7-2	CASSPGTVRNSPLHF	TGTGCCAGCAGCCCGGGGACAGTTCGGAATTCACCCCTCCACTTT
-	14	TRBD1	TRBJ1-4	TRBV28	CASSLPGGGEKLFF	TGTGCCAGCAGTTTACCAGGGGGCGGTGAAAAACTGTTTTTT
-	18	TRBD1	TRBJ1-1	TRBV27	CASSLSVNRGRRHTEAFF	TGTGCCAGCAGTTTATCGGTAAACAGGGGGCGCCGACACACTGAAGCTTTCTTT
-	12	-	TRBJ1-5	TRBV10-2	CASSTGNQPQHF	TGCGCCAGCAGTACAGGCAATCAGCCCCAGCATTTT
-	14	TRBD1	TRBJ1-1	TRBV7-2	CASSDLGQGTEAFF	TGTGCCAGCAGCGACCTCGGACAGGGTACTGAAGCTTTCTTT
-	12	-	TRBJ2-7	TRBV7-2	CASSWGESEQYF	TGTGCCAGCAGCTGGGGGGAGAGCGAGCAGTACTTC
-	12	TRBD1	TRBJ2-7	TRBV5-8	CASRDRDYEQYF	TGTGCCTCCCGGGACAGGGACTACGAGCAGTACTTC